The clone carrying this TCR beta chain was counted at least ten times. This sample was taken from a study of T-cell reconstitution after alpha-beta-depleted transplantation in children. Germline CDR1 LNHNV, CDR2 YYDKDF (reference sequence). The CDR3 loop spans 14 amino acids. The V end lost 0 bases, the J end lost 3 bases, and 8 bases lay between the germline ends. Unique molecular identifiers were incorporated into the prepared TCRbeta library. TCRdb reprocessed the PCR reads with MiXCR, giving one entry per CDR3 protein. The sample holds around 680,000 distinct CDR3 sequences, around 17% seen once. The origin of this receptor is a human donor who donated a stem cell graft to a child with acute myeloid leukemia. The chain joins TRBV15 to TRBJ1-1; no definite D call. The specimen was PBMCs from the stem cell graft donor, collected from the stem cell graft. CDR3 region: CATSREARDTEAFF. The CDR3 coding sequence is TGTGCCACCAGCAGAGAGGCGAGGGACACTGAAGCTTTCTTT. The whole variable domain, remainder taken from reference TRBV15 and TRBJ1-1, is DAMVIQNPRYQVTQFGKPVTLSCSQTLNHNVMYWYQQKSSQAPKLLFHYYDKDFNNEADTPDNFQSRRPNTSFCFLDIRSPGLGDTAMYLCATSREARDTEAFFGQGTRLTVV.